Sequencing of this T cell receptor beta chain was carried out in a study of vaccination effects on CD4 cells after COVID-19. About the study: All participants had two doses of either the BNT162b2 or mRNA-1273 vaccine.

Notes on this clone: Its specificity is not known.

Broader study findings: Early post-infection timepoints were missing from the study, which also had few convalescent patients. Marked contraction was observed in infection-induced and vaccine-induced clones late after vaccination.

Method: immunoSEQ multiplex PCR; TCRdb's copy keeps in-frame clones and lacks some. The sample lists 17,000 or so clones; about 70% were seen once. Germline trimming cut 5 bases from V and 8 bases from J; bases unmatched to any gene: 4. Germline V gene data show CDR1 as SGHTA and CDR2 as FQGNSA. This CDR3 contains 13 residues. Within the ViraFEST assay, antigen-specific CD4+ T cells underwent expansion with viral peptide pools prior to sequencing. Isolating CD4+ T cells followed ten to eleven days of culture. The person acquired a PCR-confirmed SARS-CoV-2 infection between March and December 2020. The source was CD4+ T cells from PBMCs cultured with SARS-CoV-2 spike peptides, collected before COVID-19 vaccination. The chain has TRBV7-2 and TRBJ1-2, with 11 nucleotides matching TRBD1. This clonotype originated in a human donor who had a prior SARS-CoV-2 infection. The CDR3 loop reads CASSVWTGGGYTF. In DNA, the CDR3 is TGTGCCAGCAGCGTGTGGACAGGGGGCGGCTACACCTTC.